The text below deals with one T cell receptor (beta chain). The sample is drawn from a study of early T cells in non-severe SARS-CoV-2 infection. TCRdb processed the 5' RACE reads anew with MiXCR; each CDR3 protein has one entry. This table has about 64,000 distinct CDR3 sequences, 10% to 12% appearing once. Trimming took 3 bases from V and 2 from J, leaving 10 bases between them. The CDR3 has 14 residues. Sequenced here: whole blood, sampled at baseline. This clonotype originated in an adult who was a healthcare worker with PCR-confirmed SARS-CoV-2 infection or an uninfected control (not recorded which). V gene TRBV12-3 or TRBV12-4 combines with J gene TRBJ1-1; D is possibly TRBD1 (5 bases). CDR3 in amino acids: CASSFSGVNTEAFF. In nucleotides, the CDR3 is TGTGCCAGCAGTTTCTCGGGGGTAAACACTGAAGCTTTCTTT.